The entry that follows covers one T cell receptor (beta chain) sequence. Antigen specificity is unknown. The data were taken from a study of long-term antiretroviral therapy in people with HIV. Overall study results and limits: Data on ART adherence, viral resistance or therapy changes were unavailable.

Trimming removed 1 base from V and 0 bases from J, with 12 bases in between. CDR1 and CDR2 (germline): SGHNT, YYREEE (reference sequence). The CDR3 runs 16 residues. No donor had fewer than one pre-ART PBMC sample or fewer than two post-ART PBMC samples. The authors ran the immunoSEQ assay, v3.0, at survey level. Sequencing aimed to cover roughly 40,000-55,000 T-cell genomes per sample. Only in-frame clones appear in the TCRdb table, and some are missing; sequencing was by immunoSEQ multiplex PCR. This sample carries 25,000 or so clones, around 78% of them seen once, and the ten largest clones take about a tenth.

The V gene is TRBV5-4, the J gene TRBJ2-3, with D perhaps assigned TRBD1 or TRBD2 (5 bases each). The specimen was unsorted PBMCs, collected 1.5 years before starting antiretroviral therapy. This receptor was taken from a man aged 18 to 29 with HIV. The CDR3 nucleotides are TGTGCCAGCAGCTTGCCCCGGGACGGTAGCACAGATACGCAGTATTTT. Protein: CASSLPRDGSTDTQYF.